The clone carrying this TCR beta chain was observed many times. Antigen unknown. Regions amplified from RNA transcripts were the TCR beta CDR3 regions. RT-PCR in the first round (using the HTBI primer set) targeted the TCR CDR3. TCRdb processed the multiplex PCR reads anew with MiXCR; each CDR3 protein has one entry. The data contain approximately 600,000 distinct CDR3 sequences, 20% to 25% of them singletons. This sample is part of a study of T cells in Graves' hyperthyroidism and ophthalmopathy. Overall study results and limits: It was a median around 6 months before onset that the model predicted ophthalmopathy.

In making diagnoses, clinical symptoms, serum thyroxine and TRAb, thyroid ultrasound and orbital computed tomography were all used. CDR3 length: 14 residues. The germline gives CDR1 DFQATT, CDR2 SNEGSKA (reference sequence). Trimming shortened V by 3 bases and J by 0 bases, and 9 bases separated the two germline ends. Sequencing input: blood. J is TRBJ1-5 and V is TRBV20-1; D is unresolved. This clonotype was obtained from a man younger than 40 with Graves' ophthalmopathy. CDR3 DNA: TGCAGTGCTAGTGCGGTATATAGCAATCAGCCCCAGCATTTT. Amino acid sequence: CSASAVYSNQPQHF.